Listed here are 28 T cell receptor beta chains from one sample, sequenced in a study of cytomegalovirus exposure and HLA in healthy donors. The PCR ran on 60 Vbeta and 13 Jbeta primers. The table came from immunoSEQ multiplex PCR; TCRdb's copy has only in-frame clones and leaves some out. This sample has fewer than 120,000 clones, with more than 65% found just once. Specimen: PBMCs. These receptors all come from a man aged 25-40 years in good health and CMV-seropositive.

This clone was observed a handful of times. The chain is built from TRBV30 and TRBJ2-1; 8 positions agree with TRBD2. Germline CDR1 is GTSNPN and CDR2 is SVGIG (reference sequence). After removal of 3 bases from V and 8 bases from J, the junction contained 12 bases not matched to a gene. The CDR3 is 15 amino acids. CDR3 sequence reads: CAWSQSGGGLYEQFF. Here the CDR3 DNA reads TGTGCCTGGAGCCAAAGCGGGGGTGGCCTCTATGAGCAGTTCTTC.

The table lists this clone with a count of one. The V and J genes are TRBV18 and TRBJ1-2; 8 positions match TRBD1. Looked up from germline, CDR1 is KGHSH and CDR2 is LQKENI. The J segment lost 6 bases and the V segment lost 4 bases, leaving 4 bases of the junction unmatched. The CDR3 has 13 amino acids. The CDR3 DNA sequence: TGTGCCAGCTCACGAGGACAGGGCAATGGCTACACCTTC. Amino acid sequence: CASSRGQGNGYTF.

This clone appeared once. The chain couples TRBV9 to TRBJ2-3, with TRBD2 matching 12 bases. This CDR3 region has 16 residues. Germline loops: CDR1 SGDLS, CDR2 YYNGEE. The V and J ends lost 3 bases and 1 base, in that order; junction bases with no gene match: 3. The CDR3 spells CASSERLAGGTDTQYF. CDR3 coding DNA: TGTGCCAGCAGCGAAAGACTAGCGGGGGGCACAGATACGCAGTATTTT.

The CDR3 DNA is TGTGCCAGCAGTGAATCCCGAAGGGGCACTGAAGCTTTCTTT. Its translation is CASSESRRGTEAFF. The chain recombines TRBV25-1 with TRBJ1-1, with D perhaps TRBD1 (5 bases). In germline, CDR1 is MGHDK, CDR2 SYGVNS. The CDR3 is 14 amino acids. V dropped 1 base and J dropped 4 bases, with 10 bases sitting between them.

The rearrangement links TRBV7-3 to TRBJ2-3; no firm D call. Trimming cost V 2 bases and J 0 bases, with 3 bases left between them. Germline V gives CDR1 SGHTA, CDR2 FQGTGA. The CDR3 has 13 residues. DNA of the CDR3: TGTGCCAGCAGCTTACTTAGCACAGATACGCAGTATTTT. Its translation: CASSLLSTDTQYF.

J is TRBJ1-2 and V is TRBV19; TRBD1 agrees at 10 bases. This CDR3 contains 13 residues. With 3 bases clipped from V and 8 bases from J, the junction kept 3 bases outside the gene matches. CDR1 and CDR2 from the germline V gene are LNHDA and SQIVND (reference sequence). DNA of the CDR3: TGTGCCAGTAGTATCCAGACAGGGGGCGGCTACACCTTC. It is translated as CASSIQTGGGYTF.

This sequence joins TRBV9 and TRBJ1-1; possibly TRBD1 for D (6 bases). The CDR3 is 15 amino acids. Germline V gene data show CDR1 as SGDLS and CDR2 as YYNGEE. V was clipped by 0 bases and J by 5 bases, with 14 bases between them. In nucleotides, the CDR3 is TGTGCCAGCAGCGTAGGCGGGGGGGCAGGGACTGAAGCTTTCTTT. Its protein product is CASSVGGGAGTEAFF. The whole variable domain, remainder taken from reference TRBV9 and TRBJ1-1, is DSGVTQTPKHLITATGQRVTLRCSPRSGDLSVYWYQQSLDQGLQFLIQYYNGEERAKGNILERFSAQQFPDLHSELNLSSLELGDSALYFCASSVGGGAGTEAFFGQGTRLTVV.

V usage is TRBV18 and J usage is TRBJ2-6; D remains unclear. Trimming removed 1 base from V and 0 bases from J, with 7 bases in between. The CDR3 length is 16 residues. CDR1 and CDR2 from the germline V gene are KGHSH and LQKENI. The CDR3 loop reads CASSPLEISGANVLTF. Written as DNA, the CDR3 is TGTGCCAGCTCACCACTGGAGATCTCTGGGGCCAACGTCCTGACTTTC. The full variable domain, in which reference TRBV18 and TRBJ2-6 provide the parts outside the CDR3, is NAGVMQNPRHLVRRRGQEARLRCSPMKGHSHVYWYRQLPEEGLKFMVYLQKENIIDESGMPKERFSAEFPKEGPSILRIQQVVRGDSAAYFCASSPLEISGANVLTFGAGSRLTVL.

This chain joins TRBV29-1 and TRBJ2-7; D possibly corresponds to TRBD1 (6 bases). V was cut by 0 bases and J by 0 bases, with 12 bases left in between. CDR3 size: 15 residues. Germline CDR1 SQVTM, CDR2 ANQGSEA. CDR3 loop: CSVEDRSGASYEQYF. In nucleotides, the CDR3 is TGCAGCGTTGAAGATCGGTCAGGGGCCTCCTACGAGCAGTACTTC.

In regard to this clone: A read error may account for a junction end that differs from germline. The rearrangement uses TRBV14 and TRBJ2-7; 9 bases align to TRBD1. CDR3 length: 16 residues. CDR1 is SGHDN and CDR2 is FVKESK in the germline V gene. The chain's CDR3 is CAGSQAPGTGLYEQYF. The CDR3 DNA sequence: TGTGCCGGCAGCCAAGCCCCCGGGACAGGGCTCTACGAGCAGTACTTC.

This chain connects TRBV9 to TRBJ2-5, with 11 bases identical to TRBD2. Germline CDR1 reads SGDLS; CDR2 reads YYNGEE. V lost 3 bases and J lost 2; bases outside the gene matches: 3. The CDR3 is 15 amino acids. CDR3 nucleotides: TGTGCCAGCAGCGGGGGACTAGCGGTACAAGAGACCCAGTACTTC. Translated: CASSGGLAVQETQYF.

The chain carries TRBV6-6 and TRBJ2-5; D perhaps matches TRBD2 (6 bases). Germline V gives CDR1 MNHNY, CDR2 SVGAGI (reference sequence). This CDR3 spans 14 amino acids. V was clipped by 2 bases and J by 4 bases, with 11 bases between them. CDR3 in DNA: TGTGCCAGCAGTTACGGGGGAGCGGGAGAGACCCAGTACTTC. Its translation is CASSYGGAGETQYF.

The chain links TRBV27 to TRBJ2-5; 8 bases are shared with TRBD2. With V trimmed by 4 bases and J by 4 bases, 5 bases remained unmatched. Germline V gene lookup returns CDR1 MNHEY and CDR2 SMNVEV (reference sequence). This CDR3 contains 14 residues. The CDR3 region is CASSSPGGVETQYF. For the CDR3, the DNA is TGTGCCAGCAGTTCCCCGGGGGGGGTAGAGACCCAGTACTTC.

This chain uses TRBV19 with TRBJ1-1, with D possibly being TRBD1 (6 bases). The CDR3 contains 14 residues. Germline V lookup: CDR1 LNHDA, CDR2 SQIVND (reference sequence). Trimming shortened V by 4 bases and J by 6 bases, and 15 bases separated the two germline ends. The CDR3 sequence is CASSRDIQDAEAFF. CDR3 coding DNA: TGTGCCAGTAGTAGGGACATCCAGGACGCTGAAGCTTTCTTT.

This clone was observed a handful of times. The V and J genes are TRBV7-3 and TRBJ2-5; 10 nucleotides match TRBD2. The length of the CDR3 is 14 residues. After removal of 5 bases from V and 1 base from J, the junction contained 1 base not matched to a gene. The germline CDR1 and CDR2 sequences are SGHTA and FQGTGA. This chain's CDR3 is CASSASGGQETQYF. As DNA, the CDR3 is TGTGCCAGCAGCGCTAGCGGGGGCCAAGAGACCCAGTACTTC.

This clone was recorded only once. V usage is TRBV6-1 and J usage is TRBJ2-5, with 9 bases that match TRBD1. Germline CDR1 MNHNS, CDR2 SASEGT. The CDR3 consists of 15 residues. V trimming: 5 bases; J trimming: 5 bases; junction bases outside the gene matches: 9. The CDR3 region is CASSNIRTGAETQYF. The CDR3 coding sequence is TGTGCCAGCAGTAACATACGGACAGGGGCTGAGACCCAGTACTTC.

This CDR3 is CASRHPRQRTDTQYF. DNA for the CDR3: TGTGCCAGCAGACACCCGCGACAGCGCACAGATACGCAGTATTTT. This sequence joins TRBV6-8 and TRBJ2-3; the D gene is possibly TRBD1 (5 bases). Trimming left V 6 bases short and J 1 base short, with 14 bases between. The germline V gene encodes CDR1 MNHGY and CDR2 SAAAGT. The CDR3 loop spans 15 amino acids.

This chain uses TRBV19 with TRBJ1-4; D is uncertain. CDR3 length equals 15 residues. V shed 1 base and J shed 5 bases, with 11 bases lying between them. CDR1 and CDR2 from the germline V gene are LNHDA and SQIVND (reference sequence). The CDR3 DNA reads TGTGCCAGTAGTATAGGGTCCGCGGGGAATGAAAAACTGTTTTTT. Residues: CASSIGSAGNEKLFF.

This clone was counted a single time. This chain links TRBV29-1 with TRBJ2-7; 7 nucleotides align to TRBD1. Germline lookup yields CDR1 SQVTM and CDR2 ANQGSEA. The CDR3 extends over 13 amino acids. Trimming took 7 bases from V and 0 from J; bases not matched to a gene: 6. CDR3 in amino acids: CSGRQGDSYEQYF. DNA of the CDR3: TGCAGCGGGAGACAGGGAGACTCCTACGAGCAGTACTTC.

This clone was picked up one time. V and J are TRBV5-1 and TRBJ2-3; D not certain. The CDR3 covers 12 residues. V lost 0 bases to trimming and J lost 4 bases, with 3 bases between them. The germline V gene has CDR1 SGHRS and CDR2 YFSETQ. The DNA for the CDR3 is TGCGCCAGCAGCTTGGACTCAGATACGCAGTATTTT. Its protein product is CASSLDSDTQYF.

This chain uses TRBV7-2 with TRBJ2-2; unclear D gene. The CDR3 sequence is 15 residues long. CDR1 is SGHTA and CDR2 is FQGNSA in the germline V gene. The V end lost 3 bases, the J end lost 3 bases, and 11 bases lay between the germline ends. The CDR3 protein is CASSLVVADTGELFF. CDR3 sequence (DNA): TGTGCCAGCAGCTTGGTAGTTGCGGACACCGGGGAGCTGTTTTTT. Full variable domain (missing parts from reference TRBV7-2 and TRBJ2-2): GAGVSQSPSNKVTEKGKDVELRCDPISGHTALYWYRQSLGQGLEFLIYFQGNSAPDKSGLPSDRFSAERTGGSVSTLTIQRTQQEDSAVYLCASSLVVADTGELFFGEGSRLTVL.

The V gene is TRBV18, the J gene TRBJ2-2; D ambiguous. Germline assignment: CDR1 KGHSH and CDR2 LQKENI. The CDR3 has 16 amino acids. Trimming took off 0 bases at V and 1 base at J, with 9 bases between the two ends. In DNA, the CDR3 is TGTGCCAGCTCACCACCGGGTGCAGGGAACACCGGGGAGCTGTTTTTT. Translating it yields CASSPPGAGNTGELFF.

This clone rates as medium-sized. The genes are TRBV6-5 and TRBJ2-3; D uncertain. CDR3 size: 15 residues. Trimming pared 0 bases from V and 0 bases from J, leaving 7 bases between. Germline V gene lookup returns CDR1 MNHEY and CDR2 SVGAGI. Here the CDR3 DNA reads TGTGCCAGCAGTTACTCGTTACTGAGCACAGATACGCAGTATTTT. It codes for CASSYSLLSTDTQYF.

This chain connects TRBV5-4 to TRBJ2-1, with 10 positions matching TRBD2. The V segment lost 4 bases and the J segment 8 bases; nucleotides outside the gene matches: 0. In germline, CDR1 is SGHNT, CDR2 YYREEE (reference sequence). CDR3 length: 12 residues. CDR3: CASSGTSDEQFF. For the CDR3, the DNA is TGTGCCAGCAGCGGGACTAGCGATGAGCAGTTCTTC.

This clone was recorded a few times. The chain joins TRBV4-2 to TRBJ1-4, with D possibly matching TRBD1 (5 bases). This CDR3 has 15 amino acids. Trimming pared 0 bases from V and 6 bases from J, leaving 11 bases between. Germline V gene data show CDR1 as LGHNA and CDR2 as YNFKEQ. The chain's CDR3 is CASSQDGRGDEKLFF. The CDR3 DNA reads as TGTGCCAGCAGCCAAGACGGCCGGGGGGATGAAAAACTGTTTTTT.

The chain has TRBV5-8 and TRBJ1-4; D gene unclear. V gave up 0 bases and J gave up 4 bases, with 13 bases separating them. The CDR3 length is 16 residues. Germline loops: CDR1 SGHTS, CDR2 YDEGEE. The CDR3 coding sequence is TGTGCCAGCAGCTTGGCTTTAGGAGTGATTAATGAAAAACTGTTTTTT. Translated, it gives CASSLALGVINEKLFF.

The chain's CDR3 is CAWSGPPAGQGYYEQYF. CDR3 nucleotides: TGTGCCTGGAGTGGGCCCCCCGCGGGACAGGGCTACTACGAGCAGTACTTC. The chain is built from TRBV30 and TRBJ2-7, with 9 bases identical to TRBD1. Germline lookup yields CDR1 GTSNPN and CDR2 SVGIG (reference sequence). The CDR3 length is 17 residues. Unmatched junction bases numbered 13, after V lost 1 base and J lost 3 bases.

The V call is TRBV28, the J call TRBJ1-2, with TRBD1 as a possible D gene (5 bases). The length of the CDR3 is 15 residues. Between the trimmed V and J ends, which lost 8 bases and 3 bases, there was a span of 19 bases. In germline, CDR1 is MDHEN, CDR2 SYDVKM. The CDR3 DNA is TGTGCCAGCGCCTTTGGCCAGGGTGGCGACTATGGCTACACCTTC. Amino acid sequence: CASAFGQGGDYGYTF.